A selection of T cell receptor beta chains follows, all from one sample in a study of T cells in Graves' hyperthyroidism and ophthalmopathy. TCRdb re-analysed the multiplex PCR reads in MiXCR, keeping a single row per CDR3 protein. The table records roughly 150,000 distinct CDR3 sequences, 8% to 9.5% of them present only once. The specimen was blood. All receptors come from a woman younger than 30 with Graves' hyperthyroidism that later progressed to Graves' ophthalmopathy. Both conserved end residues are trimmed from each CDR3.

TRBV3-1	TRBJ2-2	11	ASSPKYTGELF
TRBV7-2	TRBJ2-3	13	ASSPTGTSGGAAY
TRBV2	TRBJ2-3	14	ASSEQGGTITDTQY
TRBV2	TRBJ2-1	15	ASSETVLSGRGYEQF
TRBV30	TRBJ1-5	11	AWSFGGNQPQH
TRBV5-6	TRBJ2-1	15	ASSLLAGTRSYNEQF
TRBV27	TRBJ2-7	13	ASSLSGLAGDEQY
TRBV6-1	TRBJ2-7	13	ASSETTGYSYEQY
TRBV6-1	TRBJ2-2	19	ASNSGLAGRIATANTGELF
TRBV12-3/TRBV12-4	TRBJ2-3	13	ASSLGLAGTDTQY
TRBV4-1	TRBJ2-7	15	ASSQDTTGHKVPEQY
TRBV27	TRBJ2-7	13	ASSFYGQGGTEQY
TRBV15	TRBJ2-5	15	ATSRGSGVVGEETQY
TRBV20-1	TRBJ2-7	11	SARAGVAHEQY
TRBV7-2	TRBJ2-5	12	ASRDRGNQETQY
TRBV30	TRBJ1-2	10	AWSLGGPGYT
TRBV6-1	TRBJ1-2	11	ASSSTAGNWYT
TRBV30	TRBJ1-5	13	AWSVRGAGGQPQH
TRBV11-3	TRBJ2-3	13	ASSFGQGATDTQY
TRBV19	TRBJ1-1	13	ASISIGAVNTEAF
TRBV12-3/TRBV12-4	TRBJ1-2	12	ASSLGRTNYGYT
TRBV20-1	TRBJ1-1	12	SAREGAPNTEAF
TRBV19	TRBJ1-2	13	ASSMSPMDKYGYT
TRBV3-1	TRBJ1-1	17	ASSQERLWGSGSGTEAF
TRBV28	TRBJ2-1	16	ASSIPGVRGGAYNEQF
TRBV5-8	TRBJ1-1	12	ASQRDNLNTEAF
TRBV11-2	TRBJ2-4	11	ASSLARKNIQY
TRBV7-8	TRBJ2-7	14	ASSLLREQLAYEQY
TRBV30	TRBJ2-2	14	AWSLGRVSNTGELF
TRBV7-2	TRBJ2-7	12	ASSLAILSYEQY
TRBV2	TRBJ2-1	13	ASSAPGLSYNEQF
TRBV20-1	TRBJ1-1	10	SARDGNTEAF
TRBV18	TRBJ2-7	13	ASSPDRGNSYEQY
TRBV4-2	TRBJ1-1	11	ASSHEGDTEAF
TRBV7-2	TRBJ2-7	15	ASSLLAGATVSYEQY
TRBV11-2	TRBJ2-3	13	ASSLESGGTHTQY
TRBV4-1	TRBJ2-1	14	ASSQLRDSFFLEQF
TRBV19	TRBJ1-1	13	ASRDQGRANTEAF
TRBV20-1	TRBJ2-7	11	SARDLAGYEQY
TRBV3-1	TRBJ1-1	12	ASSPQGMNTEAF
TRBV7-2	TRBJ2-1	13	ASSSLAGGDNEQF
TRBV25-1	TRBJ1-1	12	ASSVGIKNAEAF
TRBV6-1	TRBJ2-1	13	ASSRGQYSYNEQF
TRBV7-2	TRBJ1-1	12	ASSITMGLREAF
TRBV10-3	TRBJ1-1	11	ATSSVGETEAF
TRBV7-3	TRBJ1-2	11	ASSFGEGVGYT
TRBV11-2	TRBJ2-3	14	ASSSLNRGKSDTQY
TRBV5-4	TRBJ2-7	13	ASSTGTETLYEQY
TRBV4-1	TRBJ1-5	13	ASSQGFSDNQPQH
TRBV6-1	TRBJ2-1	12	ASSERPGDGEQF
TRBV20-1	TRBJ2-7	11	SARPGTSTEQY
TRBV3-1	TRBJ2-7	12	ASSQDVVSYEQY
TRBV28	TRBJ1-6	15	ASSLFGGPLGVSPLH
TRBV20-1	TRBJ2-7	10	SAWDRSDEQY
TRBV12-3/TRBV12-4	TRBJ1-5	13	ASSLGRGYDQPQH
TRBV4-2	TRBJ2-1	9	ASSQERQQF
TRBV7-9	TRBJ2-2	13	ASEGRPLNTGELF